This T cell receptor (beta chain) originates from a study of shared clonotypes between healthy human individuals. Overall study context: The plates for each donor numbered three CD4 naive, three CD4 memory, two CD8 naive and one CD8 memory.

The CDR3 is 14 residues long. TCRdb's copy holds only in-frame clones and misses some; the assay was immunoSEQ multiplex PCR. Among about 2 million clones, 90% to 95% were seen once, and the ten largest hold 0.1% to 0.15%. Healthy and HIV-negative, the adult donors had no recent acute infections or vaccinations. Splitting of CD4+ cells produced CD45RA+ naive and CD45RA-negative memory subsets. This sequence originates from a young man in good health. Material for sequencing was naive CD4+ T cells sorted from blood. The sample's subset: CD45RA+ positively selected. This chain links TRBV21-1 with TRBJ2-7; TRBD1 is the table's D call and was not checked against the DNA. TRBV21-1 corresponds to a pseudogene. The CDR3 nucleotides are TGTGCCAGCAGCACGGGACAGGAGTACTACGAGCAGTACTTC. Translating gives CASSTGQEYYEQYF.